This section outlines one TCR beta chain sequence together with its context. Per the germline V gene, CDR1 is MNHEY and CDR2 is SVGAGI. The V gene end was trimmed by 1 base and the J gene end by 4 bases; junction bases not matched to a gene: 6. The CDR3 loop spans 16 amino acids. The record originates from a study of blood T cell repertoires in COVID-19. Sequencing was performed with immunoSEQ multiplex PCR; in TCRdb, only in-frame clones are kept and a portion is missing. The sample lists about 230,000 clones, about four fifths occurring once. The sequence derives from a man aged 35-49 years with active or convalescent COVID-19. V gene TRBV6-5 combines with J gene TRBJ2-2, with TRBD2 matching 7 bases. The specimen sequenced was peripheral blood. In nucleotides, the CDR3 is TGTGCCAGCAGTTACTTGGCGGGAGTGGGCACCGGGGAGCTGTTTTTT. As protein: CASSYLAGVGTGELFF.